This T cell receptor (beta chain) was identified in a study of cytotoxic CD8 clonotypes in ibrutinib-treated CLL. The assay was immunoSEQ multiplex PCR, and TCRdb's table has in-frame clones only and misses some. The sample has nearly 300,000 clones, around 77% seen once. This receptor was obtained from a human donor with chronic lymphocytic leukemia. The source was PBMCs, collected at disease progression, from a patient treated with ibrutinib.

The CDR3, as DNA: TGTGCCAGCAGCTTCAGGACAGGGTCGGAGACCCAGTACTTC. It yields the protein CASSFRTGSETQYF. This chain joins TRBV7-8 and TRBJ2-5; 8 bases are a match to TRBD1. CDR3 length: 14 amino acids. V trimming: 3 bases; J trimming: 5 bases; junction bases outside the gene matches: 5. CDR1 is SGHVS, CDR2 FQNEAQ, per germline. Filled out from reference TRBV7-8 and TRBJ2-5, the complete variable domain reads GAGVSQSPRYKVAKRGQDVALRCDPISGHVSLFWYQQALGQGPEFLTYFQNEAQLDKSGLPSDRFFAERPEGSVSTLKIQRTQQEDSAVYLCASSFRTGSETQYFGPGTRLLVL.